These 9 T cell receptor beta chains were all obtained from the same sample, sequenced in a study of post-analysis software for immune sequencing data. No antigen has been identified for these receptors. Overall study findings and caveats: Controls showed lower frequencies than patients for several TRBV segments, and TRBV5-6, TRBV5-1 and TRBV20-1 were among these.

Incorporated into the TCR beta cDNA libraries were unique molecular identifiers, which served to reduce PCR and sequencing biases. TCRdb redid the calling of the PCR reads with MiXCR, one entry per CDR3 protein. Among about 500,000 distinct CDR3 sequences listed, approximately 45% were seen once. Material for sequencing was blood. The receptors here all came from a girl aged 5 to 17 with multiple sclerosis.

This clonotype was seen only once. The chain employs TRBV3-1 and TRBJ2-4; TRBD1 is a possible D gene (5 bases). This CDR3 region has 12 residues. V dropped 6 bases and J dropped 13 bases, with 16 bases sitting between them. The germline CDR1 and CDR2 sequences are LGHDT and YNNKEL (reference sequence). The CDR3 DNA is TGTGCCAGCAGGGATCCCGAAGGGGAACAGTACTTC. This gives the protein CASRDPEGEQYF.

The V and J genes are TRBV20-1 and TRBJ2-7; D might be TRBD2 (5 bases). The V and J ends lost 1 base and 2 bases respectively, with 15 bases between them. The CDR3 has 15 residues. Germline CDR1 DFQATT, CDR2 SNEGSKA (reference sequence). The CDR3: CSARGSGDLTYEQYF. The CDR3 nucleotides read TGCAGTGCTAGAGGTTCCGGGGATCTCACCTACGAGCAGTACTTC.

In its sample, this clonotype was seen a few times. The V and J genes are TRBV7-2 and TRBJ1-1, with 8 bases fitting TRBD1. The junction had 14 bases not matched to a gene; V was cut back by 5 bases and J by 0 bases. CDR1 is SGHTA and CDR2 is FQGNSA in the germline V gene. CDR3 length equals 18 residues. CDR3 nucleotides: TGTGCCAGCAGCCAGGCCTTTCAGGGACAGGTCTTGAACACTGAAGCTTTCTTT. It is translated as CASSQAFQGQVLNTEAFF. Full variable domain (rest looked up from reference TRBV7-2 and TRBJ1-1): GAGVSQSPSNKVTEKGKDVELRCDPISGHTALYWYRQSLGQGLEFLIYFQGNSAPDKSGLPSDRFSAERTGGSVSTLTIQRTQQEDSAVYLCASSQAFQGQVLNTEAFFGQGTRLTVV.

This clonotype has at least ten counts. The chain links TRBV12-3 or TRBV12-4 to TRBJ2-7, with D unresolved. V shed 3 bases and J shed 2 bases, with 11 bases lying between them. The CDR3 is made up of 14 amino acids. This CDR3 reads CASSFESRTYEQYF. The CDR3 coding sequence is TGTGCCAGCAGTTTTGAGTCGCGTACCTACGAGCAGTACTTC.

V gene TRBV20-1 combines with J gene TRBJ2-1; TRBD2 matches at 15 bases. V gave up 4 bases and J gave up 4 bases; unmatched junction bases: 11. This CDR3 is built from 18 residues. Germline CDR1 is DFQATT and CDR2 is SNEGSKA (reference sequence). The CDR3 nucleotides read TGCAGTGCTACCCCCGGGACTAGCGGGAGGAGCGCTTACAATGAGCAGTTCTTC. It is translated as CSATPGTSGRSAYNEQFF.

Comment on this clonotype: An end of the junction does not agree with germline; a read error may underlie this. CDR3: CGRTGSGVSNQPQHF. CDR3 in DNA: TGTGGGAGAACAGGGTCCGGAGTGAGCAATCAGCCCCAGCATTTT. The chain has TRBV20-1 and TRBJ1-5, with a weak D call TRBD1 (6 bases). The germline gives CDR1 DFQATT, CDR2 SNEGSKA (reference sequence). The CDR3 extends over 15 amino acids.

This clonotype was recorded a few times. V usage is TRBV7-2 and J usage is TRBJ2-5; D gene uncertain. With the DNA end fitting TRBJ2-7 better, the J assignment may be wrong. CDR1 is SGHTA, CDR2 FQGNSA, per germline. The CDR3 contains 13 residues. CDR3 nucleotide sequence: TGTGCCAGCAGCTTTACACTACTGGTCGAGCAGTACTTC. This codes for CASSFTLLVEQYF.

This clonotype was detected only once. V and J are TRBV20-1 and TRBJ2-5; D gene unclear. From germline, CDR1 is DFQATT and CDR2 SNEGSKA (reference sequence). CDR3 length: 11 residues. The germline V and J ends were trimmed by 0 bases and 13 bases, with 12 bases remaining between them. DNA for the CDR3: TGCAGTGCTAGAGATACCGCGGCATCGTACTTC. Encoded protein: CSARDTAASYF.

The CDR3: CSAKTSGRYYNEQFF. The CDR3 nucleotides read TGCAGTGCGAAGACTAGCGGGAGGTACTACAATGAGCAGTTCTTC. J is TRBJ2-1 and V is TRBV20-1, with 13 bases lining up with TRBD2. V trimming: 6 bases; J trimming: 3 bases; junction bases outside the gene matches: 5. Germline CDR1 reads DFQATT; CDR2 reads SNEGSKA (reference sequence). CDR3 size: 15 residues.